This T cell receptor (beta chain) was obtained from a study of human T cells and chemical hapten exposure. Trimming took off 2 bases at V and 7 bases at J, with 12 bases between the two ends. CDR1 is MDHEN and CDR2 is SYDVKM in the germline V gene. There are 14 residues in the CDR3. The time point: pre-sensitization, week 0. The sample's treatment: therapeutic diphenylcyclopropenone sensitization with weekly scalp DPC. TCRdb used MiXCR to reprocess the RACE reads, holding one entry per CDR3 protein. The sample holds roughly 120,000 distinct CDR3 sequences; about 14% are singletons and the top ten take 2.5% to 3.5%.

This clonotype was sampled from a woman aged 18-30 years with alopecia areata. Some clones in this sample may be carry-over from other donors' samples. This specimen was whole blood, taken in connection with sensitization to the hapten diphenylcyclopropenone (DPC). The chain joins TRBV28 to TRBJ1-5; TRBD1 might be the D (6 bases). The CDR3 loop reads CASSLPAGAQPQHF. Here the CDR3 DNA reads TGTGCCAGCAGTTTACCGGCAGGGGCCCAGCCCCAGCATTTT.